Given below is one T cell receptor (beta chain) in context. The data originate from a study of shared clonotypes between healthy human individuals. At the level of the study: Researchers assigned three CD4 naive, three CD4 memory, two CD8 naive and one CD8 memory plate to each donor.

Subsets obtained from CD4+ cells comprised CD45RA+ naive and CD45RA-negative memory cells. V lost 5 bases, J lost 2 bases, and 5 bases stayed unmatched. Germline assignment: CDR1 MDHEN and CDR2 SYDVKM. CDR3 length equals 14 residues. Measured with immunoSEQ multiplex PCR; TCRdb has only the in-frame clones, and not every one. The table includes 800,000 to 1,200,000 clones, 70% to 80% detected once. Specimen: memory CD4+ T cells from PBMCs. Subset defined: CD45RA-negative fraction. This sequence joins TRBV28 and TRBJ1-2; 7 positions match TRBD1. The sequence was collected from a man between 18 and 35 years old in good health. Some clones in this sample may be carry-over from other donors' samples. For the CDR3, the DNA is TGTGCCAGCAGTAATATGGGACAGAACTATGGCTACACCTTC. Translation: CASSNMGQNYGYTF.